The 18 T cell receptor beta chains below were found in one sample sequenced in a study of cytomegalovirus exposure and HLA in healthy donors. Profiling relied on immunoSEQ multiplex PCR, and the TCRdb table lists in-frame clones only, not all of them. Here the sample spans some 100,000 clones, more than 75% being singletons. Sequenced material: PBMCs. All receptors derive from a man younger than 35 in good health and CMV-seronegative.

This sequence joins TRBV7-2 and TRBJ1-4; TRBD1 agrees at 7 bases. After removal of 1 base from V and 8 bases from J, the junction contained 4 bases not matched to a gene. Germline loops: CDR1 SGHTA, CDR2 FQGNSA. This CDR3 contains 14 residues. The CDR3: CASSLVAGQEKLFF. The CDR3 DNA reads TGTGCCAGCAGCTTAGTGGCGGGACAGGAAAAACTGTTTTTT.

The rearrangement joins TRBV2 to TRBJ2-7; 7 nucleotides match TRBD1. CDR3 size: 13 residues. Looked up from germline, CDR1 is SNHLY and CDR2 is FYNNEI. Trimming removed 6 bases from V and 2 bases from J; junction bases left unmatched: 4. CDR3 amino acids: CASRGTAAYEQYF. CDR3 nucleotide sequence: TGTGCCAGCAGGGGGACAGCAGCCTACGAGCAGTACTTC.

The chain combines TRBV5-1 with TRBJ2-7; 11 positions agree with TRBD2. CDR3 length: 16 amino acids. J was trimmed by 6 bases and V by 4 bases; bases with no gene match: 12. Germline-derived CDR1 and CDR2 are SGHRS and YFSETQ. The CDR3 bases are TGCGCCAGCAGCCCGGGACTAGCGGCCGGGAGGCGCGAGCAGTACTTC. Translation: CASSPGLAAGRREQYF.

This clone occurred once. V and J are TRBV6-5 and TRBJ2-1, with a weak D call TRBD2 (5 bases). The V gene lost 4 bases and the J gene lost 10 bases, with 8 bases spanning the gap. This CDR3 is built from 11 residues. The germline V gene encodes CDR1 MNHEY and CDR2 SVGAGI. CDR3 nucleotides: TGTGCCAGCAGTTCCGGGGTGGAGCAGTTCTTC. Protein: CASSSGVEQFF.

The chain employs TRBV19 and TRBJ1-1; D uncertain. CDR3 length: 14 residues. Trimming took off 5 bases at V and 3 bases at J, with 13 bases between the two ends. Germline CDR1 is LNHDA and CDR2 is SQIVND (reference sequence). The DNA of the CDR3 is TGTGCCAGTAGTCAACGGGGTCGGGACACTGAAGCTTTCTTT. Translation: CASSQRGRDTEAFF.

The chain employs TRBV7-9 and TRBJ1-2; TRBD1 is a possible D gene (6 bases). Germline V lookup: CDR1 SEHNR, CDR2 FQNEAQ (reference sequence). The V gene lost 5 bases and the J gene lost 2 bases, with 15 bases spanning the gap. CDR3 length equals 15 residues. Written as DNA, the CDR3 is TGTGCCAGCAGCCCGAAAGGGCAGGGGAACTATGGCTACACCTTC. This encodes CASSPKGQGNYGYTF.

The chain uses TRBV29-1 and TRBJ2-1; TRBD2 matches 10 bases. V lost 0 bases, J lost 6 bases, and 14 bases stayed unmatched. Germline CDR1 SQVTM, CDR2 ANQGSEA. The CDR3 sequence is 18 residues long. This chain's CDR3 is CSVEDPPSSSGSVNEQFF. The CDR3 coding sequence is TGCAGCGTTGAAGATCCCCCTTCGTCTAGCGGGAGTGTCAATGAGCAGTTCTTC.

The chain links TRBV7-6 to TRBJ2-2; D might be TRBD1 (5 bases). Trimming removed 1 base at V and 0 bases at J, with 6 bases between. Germline values: CDR1 SGHVS, CDR2 FNYEAQ. The CDR3 runs 15 residues. Written as DNA, the CDR3 is TGTGCCAGCAGCTTAGGACAGACGAACACCGGGGAGCTGTTTTTT. It specifies CASSLGQTNTGELFF.

This chain connects TRBV5-1 to TRBJ1-1, with a possible D match to TRBD1 (5 bases). V dropped 2 bases and J dropped 1 base, with 9 bases sitting between them. The CDR3 has 14 amino acids. Germline V gene lookup returns CDR1 SGHRS and CDR2 YFSETQ. The CDR3 DNA sequence: TGCGCCAGCAGCTTTACAGGCCAGAACACTGAAGCTTTCTTT. Its protein product is CASSFTGQNTEAFF.

V and J are TRBV7-7 and TRBJ2-5, with 8 bases aligning to TRBD2. The CDR3 is made up of 15 amino acids. Germline lookup yields CDR1 SSHAT and CDR2 FNYEAQ (reference sequence). J lost 2 bases, V lost 4 bases, and 6 bases had no gene match. CDR3 amino acids: CASSSLAAVQETQYF. The DNA for the CDR3 is TGTGCCAGCAGCTCACTAGCGGCAGTGCAAGAGACCCAGTACTTC.

This clone has only one observation. J is TRBJ2-3 and V is TRBV10-3; D may be TRBD2 (7 bases). V was clipped by 10 bases and J by 5 bases, with 19 bases between them. The germline CDR1 and CDR2 sequences are ENHRY and SYGVKD. The CDR3 contains 14 residues. The CDR3 sequence: CATRVGGGLDTQYF. In DNA, the CDR3 is TGTGCCACGAGGGTTGGGGGGGGCCTAGATACGCAGTATTTT.

The chain uses TRBV30 and TRBJ1-5, with D perhaps TRBD1 (5 bases). V shed 0 bases and J shed 5 bases, with 14 bases lying between them. The length of the CDR3 is 15 residues. The germline V gene encodes CDR1 GTSNPN and CDR2 SVGIG (reference sequence). CDR3 nucleotides: TGTGCCTGGAGTGTACAGGTCGGCAGACATCAGCCCCAGCATTTT. It is translated as CAWSVQVGRHQPQHF.

This sequence joins TRBV7-2 and TRBJ1-4, with D tentatively TRBD1 (5 bases). CDR3 length: 16 amino acids. V was shortened by 5 bases and J by 3 bases, with 16 bases between the two germline ends. Germline assignment: CDR1 SGHTA and CDR2 FQGNSA. The CDR3 protein is CASSIGVRGANEKLFF. The CDR3 DNA is TGTGCCAGCAGCATTGGGGTCCGGGGGGCTAATGAAAAACTGTTTTTT.

This clone was seen only a few times. This chain links TRBV27 with TRBJ1-6, with 9 nucleotides matching TRBD1. CDR1 and CDR2 (germline): MNHEY, SMNVEV (reference sequence). With V trimmed by 5 bases and J by 6 bases, 5 bases remained unmatched. The CDR3 runs to 15 residues. CDR3 protein: CASSPTGGGNSPLHF. The CDR3 bases are TGTGCCAGCAGTCCAACAGGGGGCGGTAATTCACCCCTCCACTTT.

The chain couples TRBV19 to TRBJ1-5; unclear D gene. Germline V gene sequence: CDR1 LNHDA, CDR2 SQIVND (reference sequence). V was trimmed by 1 base and J by 4 bases, leaving 11 bases between them. CDR3 length: 15 amino acids. Here the CDR3 reads CASSIVQAPNQPQHF. In nucleotides, the CDR3 is TGTGCCAGTAGTATAGTCCAGGCGCCTAATCAGCCCCAGCATTTT. The whole variable domain, remainder taken from reference TRBV19 and TRBJ1-5, is DGGITQSPKYLFRKEGQNVTLSCEQNLNHDAMYWYRQDPGQGLRLIYYSQIVNDFQKGDIAEGYSVSREKKESFPLTVTSAQKNPTAFYLCASSIVQAPNQPQHFGDGTRLSIL.

The genes are TRBV30 and TRBJ1-2; the D is unclear. The germline V and J ends were trimmed by 0 bases and 3 bases, with 11 bases remaining between them. Germline V gene lookup returns CDR1 GTSNPN and CDR2 SVGIG (reference sequence). The CDR3 contains 14 residues. In DNA, the CDR3 is TGTGCCTGGAGTGTATCGCGGCTGGACTATGGCTACACCTTC. This encodes CAWSVSRLDYGYTF.

V usage is TRBV10-3 and J usage is TRBJ1-1, with TRBD1 matching 7 bases. The CDR3 totals 12 residues. V dropped 10 bases and J dropped 1; count of bases not matched to a gene: 3. Per germline, CDR1 ENHRY and CDR2 SYGVKD. This chain's CDR3 is CATRTGNTEAFF. CDR3 in DNA: TGTGCCACCCGGACAGGGAACACTGAAGCTTTCTTT.

The rearrangement uses TRBV12-5 and TRBJ1-5; 9 bases are a match to TRBD1. The germline gives CDR1 LGHNT, CDR2 FRNRAP. The CDR3 is made up of 15 amino acids. V was pared by 6 bases and J by 6 bases, with 9 bases of the junction left unmatched. For the CDR3, the DNA is TGTGCTAGTGGCCCGGGACAGGGTAACGGTCAGCCCCAGCATTTT. As protein: CASGPGQGNGQPQHF.